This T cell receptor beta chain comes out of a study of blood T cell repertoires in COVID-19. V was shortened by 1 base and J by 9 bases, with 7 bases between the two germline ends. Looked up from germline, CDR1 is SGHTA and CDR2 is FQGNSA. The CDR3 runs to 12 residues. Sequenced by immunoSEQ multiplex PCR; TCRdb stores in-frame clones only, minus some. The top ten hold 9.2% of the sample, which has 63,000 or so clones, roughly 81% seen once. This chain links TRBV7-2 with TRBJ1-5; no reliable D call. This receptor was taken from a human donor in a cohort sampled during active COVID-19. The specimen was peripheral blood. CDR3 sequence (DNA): TGTGCCAGCAGCTTAGGGGCGGGGCCCCAGCATTTT. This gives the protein CASSLGAGPQHF.